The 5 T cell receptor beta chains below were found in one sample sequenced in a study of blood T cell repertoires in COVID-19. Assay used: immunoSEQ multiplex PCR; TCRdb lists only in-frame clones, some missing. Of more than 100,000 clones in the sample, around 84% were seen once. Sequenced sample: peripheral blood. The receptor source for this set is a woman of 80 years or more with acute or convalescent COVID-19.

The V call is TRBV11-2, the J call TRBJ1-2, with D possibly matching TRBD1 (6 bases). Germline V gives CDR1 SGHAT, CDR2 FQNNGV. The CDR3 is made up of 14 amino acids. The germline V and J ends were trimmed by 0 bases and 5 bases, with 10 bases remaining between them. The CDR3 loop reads CASSLDPQGYGYTF. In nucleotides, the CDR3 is TGTGCCAGCAGCTTAGACCCTCAGGGGTATGGCTACACCTTC.

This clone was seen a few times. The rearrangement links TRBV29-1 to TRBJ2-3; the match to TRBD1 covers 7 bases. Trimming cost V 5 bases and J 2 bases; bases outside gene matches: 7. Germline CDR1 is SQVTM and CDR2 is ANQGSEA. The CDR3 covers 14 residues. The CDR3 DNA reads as TGCAGCGTTCTGGGACAGTGGGACACAGATACGCAGTATTTT. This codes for CSVLGQWDTDTQYF.

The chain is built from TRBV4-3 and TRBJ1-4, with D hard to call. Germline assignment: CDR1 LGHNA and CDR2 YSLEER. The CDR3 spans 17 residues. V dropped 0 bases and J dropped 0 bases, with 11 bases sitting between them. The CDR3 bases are TGCGCCAGCAGCCAAGAAGCGAAGGTCGCAACTAATGAAAAACTGTTTTTT. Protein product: CASSQEAKVATNEKLFF.

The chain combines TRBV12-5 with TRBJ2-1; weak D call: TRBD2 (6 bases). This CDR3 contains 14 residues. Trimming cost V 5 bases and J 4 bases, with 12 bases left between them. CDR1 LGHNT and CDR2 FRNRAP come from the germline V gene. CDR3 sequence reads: CASGGGTVYNEQFF. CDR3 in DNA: TGTGCTAGTGGTGGGGGGACGGTGTACAATGAGCAGTTCTTC.

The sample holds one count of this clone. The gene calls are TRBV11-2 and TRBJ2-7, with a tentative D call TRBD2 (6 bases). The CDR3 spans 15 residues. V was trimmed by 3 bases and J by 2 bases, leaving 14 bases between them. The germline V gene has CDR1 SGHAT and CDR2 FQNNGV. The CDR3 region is CASSFGTSGTYEQYF. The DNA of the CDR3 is TGTGCCAGCAGCTTCGGGACTTCAGGAACCTACGAGCAGTACTTC. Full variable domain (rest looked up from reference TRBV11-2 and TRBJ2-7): EAGVAQSPRYKIIEKRQSVAFWCNPISGHATLYWYQQILGQGPKLLIQFQNNGVVDDSQLPKDRFSAERLKGVDSTLKIQPAKLEDSAVYLCASSFGTSGTYEQYFGPGTRLTVT.